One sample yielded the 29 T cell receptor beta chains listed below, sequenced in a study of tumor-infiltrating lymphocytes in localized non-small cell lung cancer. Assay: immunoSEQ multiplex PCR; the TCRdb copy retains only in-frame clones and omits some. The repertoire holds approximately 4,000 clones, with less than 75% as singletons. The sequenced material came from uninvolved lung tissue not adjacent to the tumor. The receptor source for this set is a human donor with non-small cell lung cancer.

CDR3 amino acids: CASSYIGGGETQYF. CDR3 bases: TGTGCCAGCAGTTACATAGGGGGCGGAGAGACCCAGTACTTC. The genes are TRBV6-5 and TRBJ2-5; 7 nucleotides match TRBD1. This CDR3 has 14 amino acids. CDR1 and CDR2 from the germline V gene are MNHEY and SVGAGI. V lost 2 bases, J lost 4 bases, and 4 bases stayed unmatched.

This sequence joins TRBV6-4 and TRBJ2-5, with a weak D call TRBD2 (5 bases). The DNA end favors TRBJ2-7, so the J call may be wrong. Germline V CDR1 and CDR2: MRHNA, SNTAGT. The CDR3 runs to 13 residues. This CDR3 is CASSEQTGNEQYF. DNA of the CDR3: TGTGCCAGCAGTGAACAGACGGGGAACGAGCAGTACTTC.

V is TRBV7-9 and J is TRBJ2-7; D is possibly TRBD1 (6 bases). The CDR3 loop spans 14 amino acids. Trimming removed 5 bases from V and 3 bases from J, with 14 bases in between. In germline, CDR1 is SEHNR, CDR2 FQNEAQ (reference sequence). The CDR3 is CASSPGDNYYEQYF. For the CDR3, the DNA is TGTGCCAGCAGCCCAGGGGACAATTACTACGAGCAGTACTTC.

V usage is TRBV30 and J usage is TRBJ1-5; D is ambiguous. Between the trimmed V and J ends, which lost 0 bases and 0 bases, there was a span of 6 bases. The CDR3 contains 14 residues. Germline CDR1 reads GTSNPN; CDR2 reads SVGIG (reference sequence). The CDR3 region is CAWSVGYSNQPQHF. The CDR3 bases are TGTGCCTGGAGTGTAGGGTATAGCAATCAGCCCCAGCATTTT.

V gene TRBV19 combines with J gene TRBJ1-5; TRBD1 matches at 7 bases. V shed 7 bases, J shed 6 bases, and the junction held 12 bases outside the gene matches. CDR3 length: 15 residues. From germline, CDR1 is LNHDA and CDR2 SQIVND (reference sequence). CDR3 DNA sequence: TGTGCCAGTACCACTGGGTGGCAGGGGGGTCAGCCCCAGCATTTT. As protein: CASTTGWQGGQPQHF.

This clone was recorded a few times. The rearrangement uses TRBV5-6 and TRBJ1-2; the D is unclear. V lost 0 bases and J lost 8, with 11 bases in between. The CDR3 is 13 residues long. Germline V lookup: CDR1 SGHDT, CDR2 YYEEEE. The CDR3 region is CASSLEGRSGYTF. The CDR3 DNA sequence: TGTGCCAGCAGCTTGGAAGGGAGGAGCGGCTACACCTTC.

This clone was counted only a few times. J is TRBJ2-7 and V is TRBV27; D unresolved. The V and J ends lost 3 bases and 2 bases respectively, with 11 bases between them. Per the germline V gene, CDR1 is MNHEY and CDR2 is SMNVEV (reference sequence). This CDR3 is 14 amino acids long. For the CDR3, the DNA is TGTGCCAGCAGTTTCAAGGCTGGGGCCTACGAGCAGTACTTC. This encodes CASSFKAGAYEQYF.

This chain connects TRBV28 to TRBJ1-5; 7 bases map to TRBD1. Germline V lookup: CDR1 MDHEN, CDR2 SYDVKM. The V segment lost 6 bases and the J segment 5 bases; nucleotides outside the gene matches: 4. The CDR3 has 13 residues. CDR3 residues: CASRAGGDQPQHF. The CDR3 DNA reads TGTGCCAGCAGGGCAGGGGGGGATCAGCCCCAGCATTTT.

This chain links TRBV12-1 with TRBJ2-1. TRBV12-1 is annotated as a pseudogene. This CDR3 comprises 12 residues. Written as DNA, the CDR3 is TGTGCCAGCAGCTTTGCTGGTAATGAGCAGTTCTTC. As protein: CASSFAGNEQFF.

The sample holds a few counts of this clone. The CDR3 sequence is CSASYNEKLFF. In nucleotides, the CDR3 is TGCAGTGCTAGCTATAATGAAAAACTGTTTTTT. The V and J genes are TRBV20-1 and TRBJ1-4; D is unclear. Trimming removed 3 bases from V and 4 bases from J, with 3 bases in between. The CDR3 loop spans 11 amino acids. Germline values: CDR1 DFQATT, CDR2 SNEGSKA (reference sequence).

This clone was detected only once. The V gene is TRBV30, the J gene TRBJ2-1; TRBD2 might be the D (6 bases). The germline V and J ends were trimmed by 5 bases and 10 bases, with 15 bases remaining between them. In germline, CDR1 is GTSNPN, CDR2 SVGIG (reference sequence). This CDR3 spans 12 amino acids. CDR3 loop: CAWGTWTREQFF. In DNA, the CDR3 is TGTGCCTGGGGGACTTGGACACGAGAGCAGTTCTTC.

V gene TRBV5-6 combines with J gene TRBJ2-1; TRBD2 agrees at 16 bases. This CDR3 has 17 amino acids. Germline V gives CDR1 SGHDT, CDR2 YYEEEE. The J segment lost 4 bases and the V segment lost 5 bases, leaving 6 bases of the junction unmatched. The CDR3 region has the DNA TGTGCCAGCAGATACGGGACTAGCGGGGGGGATTACAATGAGCAGTTCTTC. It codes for CASRYGTSGGDYNEQFF. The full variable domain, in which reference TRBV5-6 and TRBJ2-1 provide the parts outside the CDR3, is DAGVTQSPTHLIKTRGQQVTLRCSPKSGHDTVSWYQQALGQGPQFIFQYYEEEERQRGNFPDRFSGHQFPNYSSELNVNALLLGDSALYLCASRYGTSGGDYNEQFFGPGTRLTVL.

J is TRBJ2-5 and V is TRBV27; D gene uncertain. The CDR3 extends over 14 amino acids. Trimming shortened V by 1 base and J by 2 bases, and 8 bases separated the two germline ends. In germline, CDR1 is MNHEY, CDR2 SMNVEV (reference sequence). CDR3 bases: TGTGCCAGCAGTTTATTGCTGGGACAAGAGACCCAGTACTTC. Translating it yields CASSLLLGQETQYF.

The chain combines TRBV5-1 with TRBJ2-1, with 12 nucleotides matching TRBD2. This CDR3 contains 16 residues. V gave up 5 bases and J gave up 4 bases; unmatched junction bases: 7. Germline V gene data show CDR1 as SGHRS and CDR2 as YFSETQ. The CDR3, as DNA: TGCGCCAGCAGTAAAGGACTAGCGGGGATTTACAATGAGCAGTTCTTC. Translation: CASSKGLAGIYNEQFF.

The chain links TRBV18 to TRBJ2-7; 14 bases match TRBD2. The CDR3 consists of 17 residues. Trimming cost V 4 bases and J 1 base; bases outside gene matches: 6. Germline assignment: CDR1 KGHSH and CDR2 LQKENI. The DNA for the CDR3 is TGTGCCAGCTCACTCGGACTAGCGGGAGGAAGGTCCTACGAGCAGTACTTC. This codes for CASSLGLAGGRSYEQYF.

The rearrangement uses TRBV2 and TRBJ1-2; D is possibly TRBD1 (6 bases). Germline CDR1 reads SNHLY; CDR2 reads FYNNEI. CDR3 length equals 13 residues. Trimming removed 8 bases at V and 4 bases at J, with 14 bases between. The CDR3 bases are TGTGCCAGCCTCTCGGGGGGCTTCTATGGCTACACCTTC. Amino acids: CASLSGGFYGYTF.

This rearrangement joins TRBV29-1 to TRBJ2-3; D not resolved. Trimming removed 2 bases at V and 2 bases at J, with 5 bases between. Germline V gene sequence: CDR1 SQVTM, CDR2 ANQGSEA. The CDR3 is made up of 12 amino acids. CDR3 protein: CSVEKDTDTQYF. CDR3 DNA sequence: TGCAGCGTTGAAAAGGACACAGATACGCAGTATTTT.

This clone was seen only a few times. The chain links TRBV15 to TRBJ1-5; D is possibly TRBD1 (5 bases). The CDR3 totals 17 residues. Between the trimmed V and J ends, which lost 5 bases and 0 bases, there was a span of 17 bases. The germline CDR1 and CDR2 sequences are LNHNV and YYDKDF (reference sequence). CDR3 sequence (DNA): TGTGCCACCAGCTTCCCACGGGGCGGACATAGCAATCAGCCCCAGCATTTT. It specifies CATSFPRGGHSNQPQHF.

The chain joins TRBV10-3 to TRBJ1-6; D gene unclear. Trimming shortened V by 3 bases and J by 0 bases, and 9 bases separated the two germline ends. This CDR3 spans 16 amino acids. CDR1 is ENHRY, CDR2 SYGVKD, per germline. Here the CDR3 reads CAISDKGSSYNSPLHF. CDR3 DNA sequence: TGTGCCATCAGTGACAAGGGCAGCTCCTATAATTCACCCCTCCACTTT.

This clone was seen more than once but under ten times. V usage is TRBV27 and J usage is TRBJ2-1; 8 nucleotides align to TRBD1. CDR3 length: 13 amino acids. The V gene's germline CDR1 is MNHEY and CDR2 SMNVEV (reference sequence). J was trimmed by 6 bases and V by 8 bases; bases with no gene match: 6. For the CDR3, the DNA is TGTGCCAGCGGACGACAGGGGTCCAATGAGCAGTTCTTC. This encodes CASGRQGSNEQFF.

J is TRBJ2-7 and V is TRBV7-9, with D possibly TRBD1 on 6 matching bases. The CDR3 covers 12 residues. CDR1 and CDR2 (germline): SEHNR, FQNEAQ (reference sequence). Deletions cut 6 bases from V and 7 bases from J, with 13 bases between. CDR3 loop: CASRLIQGEQYF. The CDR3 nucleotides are TGTGCCAGCAGGCTTATCCAGGGGGAGCAGTACTTC.

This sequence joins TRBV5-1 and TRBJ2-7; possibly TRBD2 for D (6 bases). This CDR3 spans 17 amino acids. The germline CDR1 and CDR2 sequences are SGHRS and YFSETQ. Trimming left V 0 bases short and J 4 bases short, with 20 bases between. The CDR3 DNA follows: TGCGCCAGCAGCTTGGCTCCCCGGGGTGCGGGGCTATACGAGCAGTACTTC. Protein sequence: CASSLAPRGAGLYEQYF.

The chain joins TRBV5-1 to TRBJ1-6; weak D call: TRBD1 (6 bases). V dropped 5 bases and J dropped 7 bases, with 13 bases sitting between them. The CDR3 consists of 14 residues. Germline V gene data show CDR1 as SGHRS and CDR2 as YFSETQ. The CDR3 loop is CASRGQGSNSPLHF. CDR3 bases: TGCGCCAGCAGGGGGCAGGGGTCCAATTCACCCCTCCACTTT.

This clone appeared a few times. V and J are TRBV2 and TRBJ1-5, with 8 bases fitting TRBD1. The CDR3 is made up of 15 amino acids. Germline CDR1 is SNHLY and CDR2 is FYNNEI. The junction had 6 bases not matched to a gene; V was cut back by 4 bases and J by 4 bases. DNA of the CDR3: TGTGCCAGCAGTGTGGAGACAGGGGCGAATCAGCCCCAGCATTTT. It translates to CASSVETGANQPQHF.

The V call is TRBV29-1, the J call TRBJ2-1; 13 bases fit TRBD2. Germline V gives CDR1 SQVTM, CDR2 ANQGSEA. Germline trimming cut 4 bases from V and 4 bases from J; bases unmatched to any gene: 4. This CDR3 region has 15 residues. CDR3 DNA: TGCAGCGTTGGGACTAGCGGGAGAAGGTACAATGAGCAGTTCTTC. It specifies CSVGTSGRRYNEQFF.

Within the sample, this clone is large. This chain's CDR3 is CASSLSTLGVGGYTF. The CDR3 coding sequence is TGTGCCAGCAGTTTATCGACATTGGGAGTAGGGGGCTACACCTTC. The chain is built from TRBV28 and TRBJ1-2; D is undetermined. V lost 1 base to trimming and J lost 8 bases, with 17 bases between them. Germline assignment: CDR1 MDHEN and CDR2 SYDVKM. This CDR3 has 15 amino acids.

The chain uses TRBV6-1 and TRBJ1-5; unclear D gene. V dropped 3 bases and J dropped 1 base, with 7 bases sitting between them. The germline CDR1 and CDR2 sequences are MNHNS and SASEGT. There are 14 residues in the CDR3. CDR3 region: CASSESGSNQPQHF. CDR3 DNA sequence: TGTGCCAGCAGTGAGAGTGGAAGCAATCAGCCCCAGCATTTT.

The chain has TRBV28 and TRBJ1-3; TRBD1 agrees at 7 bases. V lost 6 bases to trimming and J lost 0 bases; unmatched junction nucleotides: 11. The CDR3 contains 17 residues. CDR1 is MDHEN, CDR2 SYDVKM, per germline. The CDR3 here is CASSGTAPQSSGNTIYF. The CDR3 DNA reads TGTGCCAGCAGCGGGACAGCCCCGCAGAGCTCTGGAAACACCATATATTTT.

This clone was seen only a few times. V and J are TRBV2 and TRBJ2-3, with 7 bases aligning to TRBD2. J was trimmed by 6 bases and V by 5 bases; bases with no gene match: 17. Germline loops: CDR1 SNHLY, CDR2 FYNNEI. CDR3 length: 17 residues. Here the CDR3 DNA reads TGTGCCAGCAGTCCCGAATTGGGACTACGAGGATGGGATACGCAGTATTTT. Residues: CASSPELGLRGWDTQYF. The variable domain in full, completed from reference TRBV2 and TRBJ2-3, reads EPEVTQTPSHQVTQMGQEVILRCVPISNHLYFYWYRQILGQKVEFLVSFYNNEISEKSEIFDDQFSVERPDGSNFTLKIRSTKLEDSAMYFCASSPELGLRGWDTQYFGPGTRLTVL.